This entry describes one T cell receptor beta chain. Its binding antigen is unknown. Base-call qualities are not available, and no considerably larger clone is one nucleotide away. The entry originates in a study of radiotherapy plus CTLA-4 blockade in lung cancer (dated 2018 in TCRdb). At the level of the whole study: Objective responses occurred in 15% to 20% of enrolled patients, and 30% to 40% achieved disease control.

The investigation overall reported the following: TCR clones derived from tumors expanded in peripheral blood after treatment with radiotherapy and ipilimumab. Increased serum interferon-beta after radiation, together with early dynamic changes in blood T cell clones, were reported to be the strongest predictors of response.

The library came from the immunoSEQ multiplex PCR assay. TCRdb obtained this table from immuneACCESS and retained in-frame rearrangements with V and J assigned. These tables miss some clones; where compared with another copy, unresolved V genes account for less than half of the shortfall, and the remainder is unexplained. The sample table shows roughly 50,000 clones, and about 88% are seen once. 15% to 20% of the sample is held by the ten biggest clonotypes. Focal radiation therapy combined with CTLA-4 blockade (ipilimumab) was tested in patients with chemo-refractory metastatic non-small-cell lung cancer. At the junction V is shortened by 3 bases and J by 2 bases, with 14 bases in between. The CDR1 and CDR2 encoded by the germline V gene are MGHRA and YSYEKL. The cysteine opens and the phenylalanine closes a CDR3 of 16 amino acids. The CDR3 DNA has 48 bases and is translated from base 1.

The specimen comprised peripheral blood, sampled from a patient treated with radiotherapy plus ipilimumab. This chain joins TRBV4-1 to TRBJ1-5; a confident D gene designation cannot be given. The clonotype was recovered from a human donor with non-small cell lung cancer that progressed on radiotherapy plus ipilimumab. Some clones in this sample may be carry-over from other donors' samples. CDR3 protein: CASSQTRIRGNQPQHF. The DNA is as follows: TGCGCCAGCAGCCAGACACGGATACGTGGCAATCAGCCCCAGCATTTT.